The 4 T cell receptor beta chains in this list originate from one sample, sequenced in a study of blood T cell repertoires in COVID-19. Sequencing used immunoSEQ multiplex PCR; TCRdb keeps in-frame clones, though not all of them. Of approximately 150,000 clones detected, roughly 87% appear once; the ten largest clones hold over 3.5%. Sequencing was done on a sample of peripheral blood. The receptor source for this set is a woman in her sixties with active or convalescent COVID-19.

This clone was found once. The chain combines TRBV6-5 with TRBJ2-7; D gene unclear. Trimming stripped 0 bases from V and 2 bases from J, with 5 bases between. The CDR3 is 13 amino acids. The germline V gene encodes CDR1 MNHEY and CDR2 SVGAGI. The CDR3 loop reads CASSYSLTYEQYF. CDR3 bases: TGTGCCAGCAGTTACTCCCTAACCTACGAGCAGTACTTC.

The chain recombines TRBV5-1 with TRBJ2-5; 8 bases match TRBD2. The V gene's germline CDR1 is SGHRS and CDR2 YFSETQ. The ends lost 3 bases at V and 3 bases at J; junction bases unmatched: 10. The CDR3 covers 16 residues. The CDR3 sequence: CASSSRGGQWEETQYF. CDR3 coding DNA: TGCGCCAGCAGCTCTCGCGGGGGGCAATGGGAAGAGACCCAGTACTTC.

The chain employs TRBV5-1 and TRBJ2-1, with TRBD1 matching over 8 bases. This CDR3 region has 14 residues. V lost 4 bases to trimming and J lost 7 bases; unmatched junction nucleotides: 7. Looked up from germline, CDR1 is SGHRS and CDR2 is YFSETQ. Written as DNA, the CDR3 is TGCGCCAGCAGCCTTGGACAGGGATGGAATGAGCAGTTCTTC. This gives the protein CASSLGQGWNEQFF.

The rearrangement joins TRBV29-1 to TRBJ2-7; D perhaps matches TRBD2 (6 bases). Per germline, CDR1 SQVTM and CDR2 ANQGSEA. CDR3 length: 13 residues. V lost 4 bases to trimming and J lost 6 bases, with 16 bases between them. This chain's CDR3 is CSVGRAGTGEQYF. The CDR3 DNA sequence: TGCAGCGTTGGGAGGGCCGGTACCGGCGAGCAGTACTTC.